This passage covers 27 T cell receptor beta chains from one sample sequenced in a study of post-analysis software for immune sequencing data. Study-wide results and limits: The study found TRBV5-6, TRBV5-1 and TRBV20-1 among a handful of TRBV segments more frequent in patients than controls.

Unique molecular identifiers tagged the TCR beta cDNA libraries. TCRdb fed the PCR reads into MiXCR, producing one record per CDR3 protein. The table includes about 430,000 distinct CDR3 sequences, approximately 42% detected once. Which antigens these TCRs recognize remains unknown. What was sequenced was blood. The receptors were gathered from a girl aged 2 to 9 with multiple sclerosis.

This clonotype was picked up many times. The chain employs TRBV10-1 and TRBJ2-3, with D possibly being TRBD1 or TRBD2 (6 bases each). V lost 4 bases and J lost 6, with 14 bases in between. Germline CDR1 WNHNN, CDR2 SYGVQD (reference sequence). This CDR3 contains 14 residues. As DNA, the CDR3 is TGCGCCAGCAGTGTAGGGGGGAACGTTGATACGCAGTATTTT. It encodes CASSVGGNVDTQYF.

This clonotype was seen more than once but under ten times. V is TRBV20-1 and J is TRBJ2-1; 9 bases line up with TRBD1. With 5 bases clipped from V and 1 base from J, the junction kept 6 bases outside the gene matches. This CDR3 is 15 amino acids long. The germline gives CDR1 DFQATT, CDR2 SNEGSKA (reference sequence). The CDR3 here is CSARSGTGSYNEQFF. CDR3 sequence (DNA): TGCAGTGCTCGCTCCGGGACAGGGTCCTACAATGAGCAGTTCTTC.

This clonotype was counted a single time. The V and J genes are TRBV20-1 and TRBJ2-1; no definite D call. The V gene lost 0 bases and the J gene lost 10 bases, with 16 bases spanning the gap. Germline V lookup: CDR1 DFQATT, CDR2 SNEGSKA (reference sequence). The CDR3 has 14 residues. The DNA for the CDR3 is TGCAGTGCTAGAGATCACATCTTTAATATGGAGCAGTTCTTC. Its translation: CSARDHIFNMEQFF.

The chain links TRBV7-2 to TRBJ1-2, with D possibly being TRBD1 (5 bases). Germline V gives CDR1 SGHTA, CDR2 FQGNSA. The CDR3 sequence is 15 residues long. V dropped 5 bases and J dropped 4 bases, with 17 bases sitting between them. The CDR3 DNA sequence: TGTGCCAGCAGCGCCCGCGGGGCAGTCCTCTATGGCTACACCTTC. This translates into CASSARGAVLYGYTF.

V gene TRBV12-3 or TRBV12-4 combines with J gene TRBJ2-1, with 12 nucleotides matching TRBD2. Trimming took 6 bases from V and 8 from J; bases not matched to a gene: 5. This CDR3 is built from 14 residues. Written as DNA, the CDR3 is TGTGCCAGCAGGCTAGCGGGAGGGAACTATGAGCAGTTCTTC. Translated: CASRLAGGNYEQFF.

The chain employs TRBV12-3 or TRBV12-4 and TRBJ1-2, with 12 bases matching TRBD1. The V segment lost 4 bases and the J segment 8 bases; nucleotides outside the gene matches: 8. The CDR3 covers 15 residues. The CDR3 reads CASSWPGQGARGYTF. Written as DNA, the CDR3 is TGTGCCAGCAGTTGGCCGGGACAGGGGGCGAGGGGCTACACCTTC.

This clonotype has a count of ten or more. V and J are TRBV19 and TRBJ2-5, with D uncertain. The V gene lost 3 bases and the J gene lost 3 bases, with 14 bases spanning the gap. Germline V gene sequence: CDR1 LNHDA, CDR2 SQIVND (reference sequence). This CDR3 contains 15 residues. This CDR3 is CASSIRLNLKETQYF. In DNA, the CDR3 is TGTGCCAGTAGTATTCGGTTGAACCTTAAAGAGACCCAGTACTTC.

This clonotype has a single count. Here the CDR3 DNA reads TGCGCCAGCAGCTTGGAGAGGGCGCGGGAGACCCAGTACTTC. The encoded protein is CASSLERARETQYF. This chain links TRBV5-1 with TRBJ2-5; D might be TRBD2 (5 bases). The CDR3 extends over 14 amino acids. V shed 0 bases and J shed 5 bases, with 11 bases lying between them. Germline V CDR1 and CDR2: SGHRS, YFSETQ.

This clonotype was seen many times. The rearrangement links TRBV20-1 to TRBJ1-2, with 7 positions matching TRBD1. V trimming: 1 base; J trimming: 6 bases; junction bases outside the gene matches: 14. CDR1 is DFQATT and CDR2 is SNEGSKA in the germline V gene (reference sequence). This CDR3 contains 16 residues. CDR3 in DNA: TGCAGTGCTAGAGTAGGGGCAGGGGGGGAGTCGGATGGCTACACCTTC. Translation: CSARVGAGGESDGYTF.

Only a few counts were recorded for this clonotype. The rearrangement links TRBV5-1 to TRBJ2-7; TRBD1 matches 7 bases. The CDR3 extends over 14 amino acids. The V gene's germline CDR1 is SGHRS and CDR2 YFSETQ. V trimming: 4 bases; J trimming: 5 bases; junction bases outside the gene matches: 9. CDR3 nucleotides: TGCGCCAGCAGCCTCGGGACAGAGCTCGACGAGCAGTACTTC. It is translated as CASSLGTELDEQYF.

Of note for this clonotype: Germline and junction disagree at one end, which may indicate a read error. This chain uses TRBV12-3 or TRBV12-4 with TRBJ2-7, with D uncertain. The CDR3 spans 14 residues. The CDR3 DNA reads TGTGCCAGCAGGTTAGTTGTGACCCCCTACGAGCAGTACTTC. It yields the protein CASRLVVTPYEQYF.

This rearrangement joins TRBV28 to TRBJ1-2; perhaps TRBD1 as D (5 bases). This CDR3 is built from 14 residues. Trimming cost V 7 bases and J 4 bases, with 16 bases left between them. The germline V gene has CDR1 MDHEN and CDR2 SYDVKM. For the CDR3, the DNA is TGTGCCAGCATTCGGGCAGGGTGGCTCTATGGCTACACCTTC. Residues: CASIRAGWLYGYTF.

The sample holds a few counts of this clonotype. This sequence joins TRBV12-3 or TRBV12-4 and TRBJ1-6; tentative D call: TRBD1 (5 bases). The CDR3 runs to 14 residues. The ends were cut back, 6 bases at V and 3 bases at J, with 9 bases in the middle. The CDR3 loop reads CASRAGLYNSPLHF. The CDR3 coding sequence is TGTGCCAGCAGGGCAGGGCTCTATAATTCACCCCTCCACTTT.

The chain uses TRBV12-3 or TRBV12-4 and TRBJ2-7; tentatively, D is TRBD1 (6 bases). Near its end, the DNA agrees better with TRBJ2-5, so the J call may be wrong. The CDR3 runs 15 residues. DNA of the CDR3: TGTGCCAGCAGTTTAGGTGGCAGGGGCCGGGAGACCCAGTACTTC. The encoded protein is CASSLGGRGRETQYF.

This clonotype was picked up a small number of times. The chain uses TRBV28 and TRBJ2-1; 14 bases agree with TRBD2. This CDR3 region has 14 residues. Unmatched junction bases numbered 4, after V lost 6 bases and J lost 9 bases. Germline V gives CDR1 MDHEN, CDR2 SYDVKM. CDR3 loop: CASSRLAGGLEQFF. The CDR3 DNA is TGTGCCAGCAGCCGACTAGCGGGAGGGCTTGAGCAGTTCTTC.

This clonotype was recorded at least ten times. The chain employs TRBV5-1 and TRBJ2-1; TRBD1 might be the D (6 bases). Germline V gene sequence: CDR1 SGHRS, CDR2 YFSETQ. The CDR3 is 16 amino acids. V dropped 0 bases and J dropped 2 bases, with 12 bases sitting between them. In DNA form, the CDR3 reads TGCGCCAGCAGCTTGGGAGTAGGGGGAGCCTACAATGAGCAGTTCTTC. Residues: CASSLGVGGAYNEQFF.

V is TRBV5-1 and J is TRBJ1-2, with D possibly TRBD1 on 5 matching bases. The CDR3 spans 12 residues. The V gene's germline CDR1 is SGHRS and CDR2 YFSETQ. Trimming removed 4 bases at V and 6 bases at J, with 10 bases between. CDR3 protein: CASSRDGDGYTF. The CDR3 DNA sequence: TGCGCCAGCAGCCGGGACGGAGATGGCTACACCTTC.

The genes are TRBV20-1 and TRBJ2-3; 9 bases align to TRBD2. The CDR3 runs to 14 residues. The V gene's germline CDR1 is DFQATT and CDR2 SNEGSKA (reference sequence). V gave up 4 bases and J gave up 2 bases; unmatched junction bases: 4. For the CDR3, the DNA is TGCAGTGCTAAGCCTAGCGGGGCCACAGATACGCAGTATTTT. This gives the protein CSAKPSGATDTQYF.

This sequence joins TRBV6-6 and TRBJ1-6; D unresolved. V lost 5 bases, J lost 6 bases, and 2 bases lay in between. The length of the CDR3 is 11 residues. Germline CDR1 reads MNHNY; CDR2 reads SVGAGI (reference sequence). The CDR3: CASSINSPLHF. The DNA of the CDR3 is TGTGCCAGCAGTATTAATTCACCCCTCCACTTT.

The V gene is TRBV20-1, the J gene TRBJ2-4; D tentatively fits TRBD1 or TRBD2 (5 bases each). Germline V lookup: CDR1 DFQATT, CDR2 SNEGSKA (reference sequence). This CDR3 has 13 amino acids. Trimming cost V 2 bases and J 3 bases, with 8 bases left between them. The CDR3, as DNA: TGCAGTGCTAGACGGGACCACAAAAACATTCAGTACTTC. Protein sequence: CSARRDHKNIQYF.

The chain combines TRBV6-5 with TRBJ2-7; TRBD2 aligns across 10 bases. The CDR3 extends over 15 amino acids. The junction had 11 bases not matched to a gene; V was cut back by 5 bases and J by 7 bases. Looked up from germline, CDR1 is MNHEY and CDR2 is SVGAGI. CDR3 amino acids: CASSVRTSGYNEQYF. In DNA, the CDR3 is TGTGCCAGCAGTGTCAGGACTAGCGGTTACAATGAGCAGTACTTC.

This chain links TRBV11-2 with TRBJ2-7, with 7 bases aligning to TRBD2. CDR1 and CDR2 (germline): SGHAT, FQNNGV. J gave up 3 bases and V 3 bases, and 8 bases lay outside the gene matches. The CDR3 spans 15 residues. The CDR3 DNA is TGTGCCAGCAGCTTTTTCGGGGGGTCCTACTACGAGCAGTACTTC. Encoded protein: CASSFFGGSYYEQYF.

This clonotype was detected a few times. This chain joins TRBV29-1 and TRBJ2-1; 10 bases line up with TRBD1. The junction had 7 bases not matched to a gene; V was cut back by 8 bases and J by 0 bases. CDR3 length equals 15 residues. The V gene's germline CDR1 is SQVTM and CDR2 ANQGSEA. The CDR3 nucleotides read TGCAGCTGGGACAGGGGTTCGAGCTCCTACAATGAGCAGTTCTTC. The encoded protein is CSWDRGSSSYNEQFF.

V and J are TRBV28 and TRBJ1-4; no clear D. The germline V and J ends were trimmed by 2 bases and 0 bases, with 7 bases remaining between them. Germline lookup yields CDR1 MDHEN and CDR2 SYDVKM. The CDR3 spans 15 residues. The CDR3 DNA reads TGTGCCAGCAGTTTAGGTTTCCCAACTAATGAAAAACTGTTTTTT. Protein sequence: CASSLGFPTNEKLFF. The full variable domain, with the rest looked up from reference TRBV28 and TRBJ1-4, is DVKVTQSSRYLVKRTGEKVFLECVQDMDHENMFWYRQDPGLGLRLIYFSYDVKMKEKGDIPEGYSVSREKKERFSLILESASTNQTSMYLCASSLGFPTNEKLFFGSGTQLSVL.

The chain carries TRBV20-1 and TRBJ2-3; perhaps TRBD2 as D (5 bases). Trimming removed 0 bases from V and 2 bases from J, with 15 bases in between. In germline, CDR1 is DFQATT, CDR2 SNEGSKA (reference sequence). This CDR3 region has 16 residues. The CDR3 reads CSARDRSGYNTDTQYF. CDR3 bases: TGCAGTGCTAGAGATAGGTCGGGGTACAACACAGATACGCAGTATTTT.

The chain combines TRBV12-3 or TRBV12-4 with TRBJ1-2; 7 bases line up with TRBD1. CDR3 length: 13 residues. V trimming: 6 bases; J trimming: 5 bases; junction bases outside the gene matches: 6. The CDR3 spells CASRLTGWYGYTF. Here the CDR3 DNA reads TGTGCCAGCAGGCTGACAGGGTGGTATGGCTACACCTTC.

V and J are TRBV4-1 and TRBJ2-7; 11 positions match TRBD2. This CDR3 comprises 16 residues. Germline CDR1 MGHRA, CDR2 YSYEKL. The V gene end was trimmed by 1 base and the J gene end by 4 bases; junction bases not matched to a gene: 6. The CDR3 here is CASSQGTSGLLYEQYF. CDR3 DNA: TGCGCCAGCAGCCAAGGGACTAGCGGGCTGTTATACGAGCAGTACTTC.